A single sample is the source of the 23 T cell receptor beta chains below, sequenced in a study of cytomegalovirus exposure and HLA in healthy donors (dated by TCRdb to about 2017). Receptor amplification or capture employed the immunoSEQ multiplex PCR assay. The immuneACCESS repertoire file appears here via TCRdb, limited to in-frame rearrangements. These files lack a portion of the clones; in checked studies, under half of the deficit traces to unresolved V genes, and the cause of the others is not known. Within this sample are some 330,000 clones, with 86% of them counted one time only. The ten top clones hold 0.75% to 0.85% of the sample. The specimen was PBMCs. These receptors came from a woman under 30 in good health and CMV-seronegative.

This sequence joins TRBV7-3 and TRBJ2-7; 8 nucleotides match TRBD1. Germline CDR1 reads SGHTA; CDR2 reads FQGTGA. The J segment lost 1 base and the V segment lost 4 bases, leaving 6 bases of the junction unmatched. The CDR3 totals 15 residues. CDR3 protein: CASSSTGGRSYEQYF. The CDR3, as DNA: TGTGCCAGCAGCTCCACAGGGGGGAGGTCCTACGAGCAGTACTTC.

The genes are TRBV7-3 and TRBJ2-3; D is uncertain. This CDR3 is built from 15 residues. Trimming removed 0 bases at V and 1 base at J, with 8 bases between. Per germline, CDR1 SGHTA and CDR2 FQGTGA. CDR3 sequence reads: CASSLTYSRTDTQYF. The CDR3 nucleotides are TGTGCCAGCAGCTTAACGTACAGCCGCACAGATACGCAGTATTTT.

This clone appeared once. The chain recombines TRBV27 with TRBJ2-6, with D hard to call. Germline V gives CDR1 MNHEY, CDR2 SMNVEV (reference sequence). Trimming took off 6 bases at V and 0 bases at J, with 6 bases between the two ends. The CDR3 is made up of 14 amino acids. Written as DNA, the CDR3 is TGTGCCAGCAGGGAGAGCTCTGGGGCCAACGTCCTGACTTTC. This gives the protein CASRESSGANVLTF. Full variable domain (missing parts from reference TRBV27 and TRBJ2-6): EAQVTQNPRYLITVTGKKLTVTCSQNMNHEYMSWYRQDPGLGLRQIYYSMNVEVTDKGDVPEGYKVSRKEKRNFPLILESPSPNQTSLYFCASRESSGANVLTFGAGSRLTVL.

The chain recombines TRBV7-3 with TRBJ2-1; 9 bases match TRBD2. The V segment lost 3 bases and the J segment 4 bases; nucleotides outside the gene matches: 4. CDR1 and CDR2 from the germline V gene are SGHTA and FQGTGA. The CDR3 runs 15 residues. The CDR3 sequence is CASSLTSGLYNEQFF. Written as DNA, the CDR3 is TGTGCCAGCAGCTTGACTAGCGGACTATACAATGAGCAGTTCTTC.

The chain is built from TRBV7-2 and TRBJ2-5; TRBD1 might be the D (5 bases). V shed 5 bases and J shed 0 bases, with 10 bases lying between them. The CDR3 covers 14 residues. The germline V gene has CDR1 SGHTA and CDR2 FQGNSA. The CDR3 nucleotides are TGTGCCAGCAGCCCAGACAGAAACCAAGAGACCCAGTACTTC. This translates into CASSPDRNQETQYF.

V gene TRBV6-5 combines with J gene TRBJ2-2, with D unclear. The CDR3 sequence is 13 residues long. V was cut by 6 bases and J by 0 bases, with 5 bases left in between. Germline V gene data show CDR1 as MNHEY and CDR2 as SVGAGI. The CDR3: CASSNTNTGELFF. The DNA of the CDR3 is TGTGCCAGCAGCAACACGAACACCGGGGAGCTGTTTTTT.

The chain links TRBV5-1 to TRBJ2-3; a possible D gene is TRBD1 (7 bases). Per the germline V gene, CDR1 is SGHRS and CDR2 is YFSETQ. The CDR3 runs to 13 residues. The ends were cut back, 4 bases at V and 4 bases at J, with 10 bases in the middle. The chain's CDR3 is CASSGGTADTQYF. The CDR3 nucleotides read TGCGCCAGCAGCGGAGGGACAGCAGATACGCAGTATTTT.

This chain connects TRBV7-2 to TRBJ1-3; unclear D gene. With 5 bases removed from V and 2 bases from J, the gap between germline ends came to 13 bases. The germline V gene has CDR1 SGHTA and CDR2 FQGNSA. This CDR3 has 15 residues. The CDR3 here is CASSNNGGTGNTIYF. The CDR3, as DNA: TGTGCCAGCAGCAACAACGGAGGAACTGGAAACACCATATATTTT.

J is TRBJ2-7 and V is TRBV4-3, with 11 bases fitting TRBD2. CDR3 length equals 13 residues. CDR1 is LGHNA, CDR2 YSLEER, per germline. Trimming cost V 1 base and J 12 bases; bases outside gene matches: 5. For the CDR3, the DNA is TGCGCCAGCAGCCAAGTGACTAGCGGGAAACTGTACTTC. As protein: CASSQVTSGKLYF.

Only one count was recorded for this clone. CDR3 in amino acids: CASSVDGGAWTEAFF. The CDR3 DNA reads TGTGCCAGCAGCGTAGATGGGGGCGCGTGGACTGAAGCTTTCTTT. The chain is built from TRBV9 and TRBJ1-1, with D perhaps TRBD1 (6 bases). Germline V gene sequence: CDR1 SGDLS, CDR2 YYNGEE. There are 15 residues in the CDR3. Trimming pared 0 bases from V and 5 bases from J, leaving 14 bases between.

The V gene is TRBV7-6, the J gene TRBJ2-3, with 10 bases that match TRBD2. The CDR3 is 17 amino acids. Per germline, CDR1 SGHVS and CDR2 FNYEAQ. V shed 5 bases and J 2 bases; nucleotides not matched to a gene: 10. The CDR3 reads CASSPSPSGSPTDTQYF. The CDR3 coding sequence is TGTGCCAGCAGCCCCTCGCCTAGCGGGAGTCCCACAGATACGCAGTATTTT.

The genes are TRBV7-8 and TRBJ2-7, with TRBD2 matching 8 bases. Germline V gene lookup returns CDR1 SGHVS and CDR2 FQNEAQ. The CDR3 extends over 14 amino acids. With V trimmed by 3 bases and J by 6 bases, 7 bases remained unmatched. The CDR3 DNA reads as TGTGCCAGCAGCTTTGGACTAGCATCAGTCGAGCAGTACTTC. Protein product: CASSFGLASVEQYF.

Only one count was recorded for this clone. The chain links TRBV5-1 to TRBJ2-5, with 11 bases aligning to TRBD2. The junction had 2 bases not matched to a gene; V was cut back by 4 bases and J by 3 bases. Germline values: CDR1 SGHRS, CDR2 YFSETQ. The CDR3 has 14 amino acids. The CDR3 loop is CASSTGLAEETQYF. DNA of the CDR3: TGCGCCAGCAGCACGGGACTAGCGGAAGAGACCCAGTACTTC.

The chain combines TRBV6-1 with TRBJ2-7, with 8 positions matching TRBD2. CDR1 and CDR2 from the germline V gene are MNHNS and SASEGT. J lost 4 bases, V lost 4 bases, and 6 bases had no gene match. CDR3 length equals 14 residues. The CDR3 is CASSAPAGEYEQYF. The CDR3 DNA sequence: TGTGCCAGCAGTGCCCCAGCGGGAGAATACGAGCAGTACTTC.

This clone was detected many times. The V and J genes are TRBV9 and TRBJ2-3; 8 positions match TRBD2. V shed 0 bases, J shed 6 bases, and the junction held 6 bases outside the gene matches. Germline loops: CDR1 SGDLS, CDR2 YYNGEE. CDR3 size: 15 residues. CDR3 sequence reads: CASSVGGTRGDTQYF. As DNA, the CDR3 is TGTGCCAGCAGCGTAGGCGGGACTAGAGGTGATACGCAGTATTTT.

The V and J genes are TRBV4-1 and TRBJ1-5; D is ambiguous. The length of the CDR3 is 17 residues. V dropped 0 bases and J dropped 0 bases, with 12 bases sitting between them. From germline, CDR1 is MGHRA and CDR2 YSYEKL. The CDR3 DNA sequence: TGCGCCAGCAGCCAAGATCAAGGAGGGTATAGCAATCAGCCCCAGCATTTT. It yields the protein CASSQDQGGYSNQPQHF.

V usage is TRBV11-3 and J usage is TRBJ2-1; 8 bases fit TRBD2. The CDR3 totals 18 residues. The germline V gene encodes CDR1 SGHNT and CDR2 YENEEA. With V trimmed by 4 bases and J by 8 bases, 19 bases remained unmatched. CDR3: CASSSIRPGTRASDEQFF. The DNA for the CDR3 is TGTGCCAGCAGCTCAATACGTCCCGGGACTAGGGCTAGCGATGAGCAGTTCTTC.

This clone was recorded once. The chain combines TRBV11-2 with TRBJ2-7, with TRBD2 matching over 8 bases. Germline CDR1 reads SGHAT; CDR2 reads FQNNGV. This CDR3 spans 17 amino acids. With 4 bases clipped from V and 1 base from J, the junction kept 12 bases outside the gene matches. CDR3 DNA: TGTGCCAGCAGCTCCCACCCCTACGAGCGGGGGTCCTACGAGCAGTACTTC. Translated, it gives CASSSHPYERGSYEQYF.

The chain links TRBV11-2 to TRBJ2-1, with a tentative D call TRBD2 (5 bases). The CDR3 consists of 8 residues. CDR1 is SGHAT, CDR2 FQNNGV, per germline. CDR3 residues: CARAEQFF. CDR3 bases: TGTGCGAGGGCCGAGCAGTTCTTC.

The gene calls are TRBV5-6 and TRBJ1-2; 7 bases line up with TRBD1. Looked up from germline, CDR1 is SGHDT and CDR2 is YYEEEE. The CDR3 is 15 residues long. Unmatched junction bases numbered 9, after V lost 3 bases and J lost 4 bases. For the CDR3, the DNA is TGTGCCAGCAGCTCAGGACAGGCCGCTTCCTATGGCTACACCTTC. This translates into CASSSGQAASYGYTF. Together with reference TRBV5-6 and TRBJ1-2, the CDR3 gives the full variable domain: DAGVTQSPTHLIKTRGQQVTLRCSPKSGHDTVSWYQQALGQGPQFIFQYYEEEERQRGNFPDRFSGHQFPNYSSELNVNALLLGDSALYLCASSSGQAASYGYTFGSGTRLTVV.

Only a few counts were recorded for this clone. The CDR3 nucleotides read TGTGCCAGCACGGAGCTGGATGGCTACACCTTC. Its translation is CASTELDGYTF. The chain has TRBV2 and TRBJ1-2; D unresolved. V was shortened by 7 bases and J by 6 bases, with 9 bases between the two germline ends. Germline CDR1 SNHLY, CDR2 FYNNEI. The CDR3 is made up of 11 amino acids.

CDR3 coding DNA: TGTGCCAGCAGCCCCGGACAGGGGGCTAATGAAAAACTGTTTTTT. Encoded protein: CASSPGQGANEKLFF. The chain couples TRBV7-8 to TRBJ1-4; 10 nucleotides align to TRBD1. Looked up from germline, CDR1 is SGHVS and CDR2 is FQNEAQ. The CDR3 contains 15 residues. V gave up 5 bases and J gave up 3 bases; unmatched junction bases: 3.

In its sample, this clone was seen once. This chain links TRBV28 with TRBJ2-5; D is unclear. Deletions cut 6 bases from V and 5 bases from J, with 16 bases between. Germline loops: CDR1 MDHEN, CDR2 SYDVKM. The CDR3 is made up of 14 amino acids. The DNA for the CDR3 is TGTGCCAGCAGGACTCTCCCGGCTGGGGAGACCCAGTACTTC. It translates to CASRTLPAGETQYF.